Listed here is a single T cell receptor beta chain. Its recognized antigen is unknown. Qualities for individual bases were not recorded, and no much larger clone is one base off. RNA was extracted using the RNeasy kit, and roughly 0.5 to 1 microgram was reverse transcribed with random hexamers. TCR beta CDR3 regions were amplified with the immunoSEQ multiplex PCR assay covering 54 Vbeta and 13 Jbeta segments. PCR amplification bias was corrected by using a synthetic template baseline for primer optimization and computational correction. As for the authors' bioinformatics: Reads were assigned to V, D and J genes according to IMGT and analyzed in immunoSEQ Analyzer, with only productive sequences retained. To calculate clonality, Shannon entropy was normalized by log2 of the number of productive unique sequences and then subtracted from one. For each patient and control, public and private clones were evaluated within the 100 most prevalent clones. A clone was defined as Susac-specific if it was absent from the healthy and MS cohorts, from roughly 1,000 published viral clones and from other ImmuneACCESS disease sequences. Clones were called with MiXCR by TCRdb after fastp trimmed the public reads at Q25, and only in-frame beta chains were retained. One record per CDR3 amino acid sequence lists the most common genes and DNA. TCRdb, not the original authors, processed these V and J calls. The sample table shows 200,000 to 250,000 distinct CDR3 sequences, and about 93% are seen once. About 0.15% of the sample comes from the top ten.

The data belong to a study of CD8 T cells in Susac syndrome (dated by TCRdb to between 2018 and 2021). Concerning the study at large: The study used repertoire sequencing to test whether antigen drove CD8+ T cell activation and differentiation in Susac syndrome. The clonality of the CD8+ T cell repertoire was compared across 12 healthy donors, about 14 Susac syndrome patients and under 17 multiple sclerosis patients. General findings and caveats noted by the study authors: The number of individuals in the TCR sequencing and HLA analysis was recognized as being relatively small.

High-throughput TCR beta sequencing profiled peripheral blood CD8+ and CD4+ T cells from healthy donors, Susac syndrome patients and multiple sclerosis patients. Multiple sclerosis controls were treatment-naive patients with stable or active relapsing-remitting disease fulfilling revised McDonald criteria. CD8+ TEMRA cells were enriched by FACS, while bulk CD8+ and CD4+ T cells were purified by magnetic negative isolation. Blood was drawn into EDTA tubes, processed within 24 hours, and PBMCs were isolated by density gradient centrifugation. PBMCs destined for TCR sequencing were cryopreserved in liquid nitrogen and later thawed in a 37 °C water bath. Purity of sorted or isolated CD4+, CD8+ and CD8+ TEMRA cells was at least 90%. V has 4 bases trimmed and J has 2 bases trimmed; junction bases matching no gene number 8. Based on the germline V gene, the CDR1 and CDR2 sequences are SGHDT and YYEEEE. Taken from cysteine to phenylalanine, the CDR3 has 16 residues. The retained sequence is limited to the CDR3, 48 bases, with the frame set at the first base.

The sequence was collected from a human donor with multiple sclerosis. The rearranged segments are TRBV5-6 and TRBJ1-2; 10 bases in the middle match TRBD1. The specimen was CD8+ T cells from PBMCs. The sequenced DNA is TGTGCCAGCAGCCCGATTCCGGGACAGGGGAACTATGGCTACACCTTC. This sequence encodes CASSPIPGQGNYGYTF.